This entry concerns a single TCR beta chain. Germline assignment: CDR1 SGHTA and CDR2 FQGTGA. The CDR3 spans 16 residues. With no T cell sorting beforehand, total RNA was isolated from whole blood. These data belong to a study of monozygotic twins with inflammatory bowel disease. Using the 5' RACE reads, TCRdb records one entry per CDR3 protein without DNA. This repertoire comprises about 380,000 distinct CDR3 sequences; its ten largest clones make up just over 2.5%. The chain links TRBV7-3 to TRBJ1-2; TCRdb's assignment of TRBD1 cannot be checked, as there is no DNA. The sample consisted of blood. The receptor was isolated from a human donor with ulcerative colitis or Crohn's disease, or a healthy co-twin of an affected twin (not recorded which). The CDR3 sequence: CASSDGRTGRGYGYTF. The full variable domain, its missing parts supplied by reference TRBV7-3 and TRBJ1-2, is GAGVSQTPSNKVTEKGKYVELRCDPISGHTALYWYRQSLGQGPEFLIYFQGTGAADDSGLPNDRFFAVRPEGSVSTLKIQRTERGDSAVYLCASSDGRTGRGYGYTFGSGTRLTVV.